What follows describes a single TCR beta chain. Its antigen is unidentified. MiXCR was run by TCRdb on the 5' RACE reads, yielding one entry per CDR3 protein. The table shows roughly 600,000 distinct CDR3 sequences, with around 17% occurring only once. The data were taken from a study of T-cell memory formation after mild COVID-19. Whole-study context: There were largely donor-specific TCR clusters.

The CDR3 contains 18 residues. V dropped 3 bases and J dropped 1; count of bases not matched to a gene: 10. Germline CDR1 is LGHNA and CDR2 is YSLEER. The study, taken as a whole, reports: CM and EM subsets held most contracting CD4+ clones; EMRA held CD8+ ones. Whereas later expanders leaned CD4+, clones contracting day 15 to 85 showed a balanced CD4/CD8 makeup.

The source material was PBMCs or a T cell subset sorted from them (not recorded which). The TCR comes from an adult woman who had mild COVID-19 (a few samples of this study predate the infection). Cell type and time point are not known. This rearrangement joins TRBV4-3 to TRBJ2-7; 12 bases are shared with TRBD2. In nucleotides, the CDR3 is TGCGCCAGCAGCCAGGATCGACTAGCGGGAGTAGGGTCCTACGAGCAGTACTTC. Protein product: CASSQDRLAGVGSYEQYF.